This T cell receptor beta chain emerged from a study of blood T cell repertoires in COVID-19. Across the whole study: Donors in the United States, Italy and Spain gave samples during acute or convalescent COVID-19.

With respect to this clone: Other DNA sequences in this sample translate to the same CDR3.

V shed 5 bases and J shed 5 bases, with 12 bases lying between them. The germline V gene has CDR1 SGHNT and CDR2 YENEEA. CDR3 size: 14 residues. Original analysis: The assay estimated nucleated cells by amplifying reference gene primers. TCRdb's copy holds only in-frame clones and misses some; the assay was immunoSEQ multiplex PCR. V and J calls plus clone size are reproduced from that table; the DNA served to infer D and trimming. In the table there are some 400,000 clones, about 89% of which are singletons. The sample taken for sequencing was peripheral blood. The gene calls are TRBV11-3 and TRBJ2-2; D perhaps matches TRBD1 (5 bases). The source of this sequence is a woman aged 25 to 45 with COVID-19, enrolled during active disease. CDR3 in amino acids: CASSLVGVTGELFF. The CDR3 bases are TGTGCCAGCAGCCTAGTAGGGGTTACCGGGGAGCTGTTTTTT.